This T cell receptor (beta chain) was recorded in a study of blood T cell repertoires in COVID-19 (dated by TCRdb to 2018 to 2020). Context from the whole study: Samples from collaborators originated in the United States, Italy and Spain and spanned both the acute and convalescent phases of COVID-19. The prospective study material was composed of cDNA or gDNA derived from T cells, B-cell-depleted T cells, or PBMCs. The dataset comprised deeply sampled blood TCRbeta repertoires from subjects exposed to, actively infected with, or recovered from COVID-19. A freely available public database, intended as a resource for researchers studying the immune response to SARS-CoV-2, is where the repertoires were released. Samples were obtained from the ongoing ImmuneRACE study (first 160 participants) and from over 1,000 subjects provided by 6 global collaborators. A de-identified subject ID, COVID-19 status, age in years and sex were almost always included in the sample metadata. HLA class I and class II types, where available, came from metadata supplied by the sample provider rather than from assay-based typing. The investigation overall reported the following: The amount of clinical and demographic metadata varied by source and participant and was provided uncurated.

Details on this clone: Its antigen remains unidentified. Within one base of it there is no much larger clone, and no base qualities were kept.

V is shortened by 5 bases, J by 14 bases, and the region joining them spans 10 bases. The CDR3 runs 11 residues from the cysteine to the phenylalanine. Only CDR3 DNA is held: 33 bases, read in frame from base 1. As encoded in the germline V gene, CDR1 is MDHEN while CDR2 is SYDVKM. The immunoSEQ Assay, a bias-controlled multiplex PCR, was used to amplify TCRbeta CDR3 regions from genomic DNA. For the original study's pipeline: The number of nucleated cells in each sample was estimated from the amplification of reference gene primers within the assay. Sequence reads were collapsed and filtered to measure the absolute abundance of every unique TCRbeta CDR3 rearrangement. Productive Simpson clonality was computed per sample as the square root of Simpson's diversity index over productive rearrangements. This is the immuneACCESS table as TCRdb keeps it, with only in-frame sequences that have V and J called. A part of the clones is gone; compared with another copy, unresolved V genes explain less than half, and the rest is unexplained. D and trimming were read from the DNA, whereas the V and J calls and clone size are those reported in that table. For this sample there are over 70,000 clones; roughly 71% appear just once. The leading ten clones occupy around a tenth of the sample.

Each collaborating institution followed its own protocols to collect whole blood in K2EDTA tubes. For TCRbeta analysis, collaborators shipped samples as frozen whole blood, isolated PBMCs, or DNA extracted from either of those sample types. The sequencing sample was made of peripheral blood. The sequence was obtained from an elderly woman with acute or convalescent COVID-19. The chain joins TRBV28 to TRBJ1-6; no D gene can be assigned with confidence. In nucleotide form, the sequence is TGTGCCAGCAGTCTCCACCTATCCCTCCACTTT. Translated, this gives CASSLHLSLHF.